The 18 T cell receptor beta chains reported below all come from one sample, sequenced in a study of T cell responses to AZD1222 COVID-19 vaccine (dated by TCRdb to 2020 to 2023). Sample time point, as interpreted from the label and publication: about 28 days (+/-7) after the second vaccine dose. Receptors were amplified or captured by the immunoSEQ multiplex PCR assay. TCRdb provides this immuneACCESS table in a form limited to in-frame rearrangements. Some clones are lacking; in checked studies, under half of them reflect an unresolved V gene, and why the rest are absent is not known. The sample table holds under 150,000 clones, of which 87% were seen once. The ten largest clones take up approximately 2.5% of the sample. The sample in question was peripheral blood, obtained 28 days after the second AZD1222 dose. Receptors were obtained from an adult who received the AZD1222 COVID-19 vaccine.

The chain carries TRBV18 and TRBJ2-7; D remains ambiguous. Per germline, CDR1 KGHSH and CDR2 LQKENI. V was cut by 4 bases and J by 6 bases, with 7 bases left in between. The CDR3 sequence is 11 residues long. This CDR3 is CASSRNREQYF. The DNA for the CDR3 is TGTGCCAGCTCACGGAATCGCGAGCAGTACTTC.

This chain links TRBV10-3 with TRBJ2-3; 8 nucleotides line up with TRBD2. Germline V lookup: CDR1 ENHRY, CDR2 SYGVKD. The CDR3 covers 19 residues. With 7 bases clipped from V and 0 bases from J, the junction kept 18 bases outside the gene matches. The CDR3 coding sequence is TGTGCCATCAAGGCTAGCGGGCAGGATATAAGGACTAGCACAGATACGCAGTATTTT. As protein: CAIKASGQDIRTSTDTQYF.

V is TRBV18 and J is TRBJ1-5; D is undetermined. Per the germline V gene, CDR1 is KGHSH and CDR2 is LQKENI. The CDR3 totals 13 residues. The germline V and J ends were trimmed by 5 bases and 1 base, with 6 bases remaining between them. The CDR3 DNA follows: TGTGCCAGCTCAGAAGGGAGCAATCAGCCCCAGCATTTT. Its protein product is CASSEGSNQPQHF.

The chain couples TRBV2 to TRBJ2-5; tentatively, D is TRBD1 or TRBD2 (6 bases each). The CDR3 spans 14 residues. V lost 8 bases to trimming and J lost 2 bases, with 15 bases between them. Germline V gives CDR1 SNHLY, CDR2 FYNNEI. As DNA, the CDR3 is TGTGCCAGCCCCCGGGGGCCGGGGCAAGAGACCCAGTACTTC. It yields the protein CASPRGPGQETQYF. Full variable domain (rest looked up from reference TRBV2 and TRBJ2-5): EPEVTQTPSHQVTQMGQEVILRCVPISNHLYFYWYRQILGQKVEFLVSFYNNEISEKSEIFDDQFSVERPDGSNFTLKIRSTKLEDSAMYFCASPRGPGQETQYFGPGTRLLVL.

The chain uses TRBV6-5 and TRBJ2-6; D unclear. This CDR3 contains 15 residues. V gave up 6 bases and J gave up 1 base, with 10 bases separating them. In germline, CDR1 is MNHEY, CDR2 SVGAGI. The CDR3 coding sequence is TGTGCCAGCAGGGCGGCAGCGTCTGGGGCCAACGTCCTGACTTTC. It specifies CASRAAASGANVLTF.

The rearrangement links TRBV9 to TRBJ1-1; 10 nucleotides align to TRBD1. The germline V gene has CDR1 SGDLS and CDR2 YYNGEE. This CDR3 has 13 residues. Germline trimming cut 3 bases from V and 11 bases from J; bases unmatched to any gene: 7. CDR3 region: CASSETGGGWAFF. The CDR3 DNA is TGTGCCAGCAGCGAGACAGGGGGCGGATGGGCTTTCTTT.

CDR3 protein: CATSSGLLSNQPQHF. CDR3 DNA sequence: TGTGCCACCAGCAGTGGACTTCTTAGCAATCAGCCCCAGCATTTT. The chain is built from TRBV15 and TRBJ1-5, with D uncertain. The V gene lost 3 bases and the J gene lost 0 bases, with 9 bases spanning the gap. Germline V lookup: CDR1 LNHNV, CDR2 YYDKDF (reference sequence). The CDR3 is 15 amino acids.

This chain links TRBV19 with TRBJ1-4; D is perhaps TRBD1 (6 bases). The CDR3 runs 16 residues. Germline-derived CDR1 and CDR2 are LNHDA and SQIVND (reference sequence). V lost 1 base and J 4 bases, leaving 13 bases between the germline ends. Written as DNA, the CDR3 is TGTGCCAGTAGTATAGGGCTGACAGGCTTTAATGAAAAACTGTTTTTT. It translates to CASSIGLTGFNEKLFF.

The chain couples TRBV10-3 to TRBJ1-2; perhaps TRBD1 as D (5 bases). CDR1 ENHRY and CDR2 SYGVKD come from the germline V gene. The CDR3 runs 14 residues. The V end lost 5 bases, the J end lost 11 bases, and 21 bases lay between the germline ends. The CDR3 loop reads CAISPGGGEERYTF. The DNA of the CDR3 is TGTGCCATCAGTCCCGGGGGTGGGGAGGAAAGGTACACCTTC.

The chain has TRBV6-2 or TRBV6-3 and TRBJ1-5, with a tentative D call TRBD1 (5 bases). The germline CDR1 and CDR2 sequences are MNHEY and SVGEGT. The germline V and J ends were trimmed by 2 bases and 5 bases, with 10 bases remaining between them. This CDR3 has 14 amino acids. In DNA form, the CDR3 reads TGTGCCAGCAGTTACCCGGGGGTGGATCAGCCCCAGCATTTT. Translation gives CASSYPGVDQPQHF.

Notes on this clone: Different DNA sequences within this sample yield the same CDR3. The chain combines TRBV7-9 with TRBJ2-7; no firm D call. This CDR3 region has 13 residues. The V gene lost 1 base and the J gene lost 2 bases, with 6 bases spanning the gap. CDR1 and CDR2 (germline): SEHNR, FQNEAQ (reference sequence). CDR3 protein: CASSLGGPYEQYF. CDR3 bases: TGTGCCAGCAGCTTAGGAGGTCCCTACGAGCAGTACTTC.

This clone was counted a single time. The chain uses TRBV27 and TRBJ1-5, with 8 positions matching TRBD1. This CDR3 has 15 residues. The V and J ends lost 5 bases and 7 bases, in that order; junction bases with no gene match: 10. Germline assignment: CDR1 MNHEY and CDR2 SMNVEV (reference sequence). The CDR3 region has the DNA TGTGCCAGCAGTCTAGGGGGACAGGAAGGCCAGCCCCAGCATTTT. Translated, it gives CASSLGGQEGQPQHF.

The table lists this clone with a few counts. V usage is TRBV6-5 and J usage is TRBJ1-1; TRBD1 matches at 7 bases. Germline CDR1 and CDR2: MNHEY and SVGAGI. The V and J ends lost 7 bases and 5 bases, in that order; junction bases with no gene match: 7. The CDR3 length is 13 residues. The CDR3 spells CASKVAGGTEAFF. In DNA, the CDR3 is TGTGCCAGCAAGGTGGCAGGGGGTACTGAAGCTTTCTTT.

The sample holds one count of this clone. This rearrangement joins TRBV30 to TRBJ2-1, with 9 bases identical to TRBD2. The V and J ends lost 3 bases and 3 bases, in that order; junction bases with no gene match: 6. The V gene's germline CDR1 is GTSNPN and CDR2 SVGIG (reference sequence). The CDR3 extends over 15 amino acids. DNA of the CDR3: TGTGCCTGGAGCCTGCGGGGGGGAATCTACAATGAGCAGTTCTTC. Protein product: CAWSLRGGIYNEQFF.

CDR3 coding DNA: TGTGCCAGCAGTTACGGGACCGCAGGGGGCCGGGAGACCCAGTACTTC. Translation gives CASSYGTAGGRETQYF. The V and J genes are TRBV6-5 and TRBJ2-5; 8 bases are shared with TRBD1. In germline, CDR1 is MNHEY, CDR2 SVGAGI. Losses at the gene ends were 2 bases for V and 5 bases for J; bases not matched to a gene: 10. The CDR3 is 16 residues long.

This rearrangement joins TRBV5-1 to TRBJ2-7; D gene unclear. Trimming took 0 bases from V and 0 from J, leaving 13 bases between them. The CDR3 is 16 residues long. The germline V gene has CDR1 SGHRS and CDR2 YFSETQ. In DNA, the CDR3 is TGCGCCAGCAGCTTGGGTCTGGAGATGAGCTCCTACGAGCAGTACTTC. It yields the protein CASSLGLEMSSYEQYF.

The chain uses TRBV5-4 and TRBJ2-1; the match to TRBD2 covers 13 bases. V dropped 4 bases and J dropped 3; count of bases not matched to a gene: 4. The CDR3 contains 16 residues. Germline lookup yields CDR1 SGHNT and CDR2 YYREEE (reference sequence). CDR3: CASSTGTSGDYNEQFF. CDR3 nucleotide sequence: TGTGCCAGCAGCACTGGGACTAGCGGGGACTACAATGAGCAGTTCTTC.

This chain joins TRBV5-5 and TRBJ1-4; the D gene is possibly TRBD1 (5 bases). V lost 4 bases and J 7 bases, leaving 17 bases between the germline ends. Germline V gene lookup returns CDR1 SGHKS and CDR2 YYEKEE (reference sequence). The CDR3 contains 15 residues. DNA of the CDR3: TGTGCCAGCAGCCTGCATCAAGGGAGGGGTGAAAAACTGTTTTTT. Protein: CASSLHQGRGEKLFF.